This TCR beta chain was profiled in a study of blood T cell repertoires in COVID-19 (dated by TCRdb to 2020 to 2021). Context from the whole study: Samples from collaborators originated in the United States, Italy and Spain and spanned both the acute and convalescent phases of COVID-19. The material from the prospective study consisted of cDNA or gDNA derived from T cells, B-cell-depleted T cells, or PBMCs. Where available, HLA class I and class II types were taken from metadata supplied by the sample provider and were not determined by assay-based typing. The repertoires were made available in a free public database intended to serve as a resource for research on the immune response to SARS-CoV-2. The dataset comprised deeply sampled blood TCRbeta repertoires from subjects exposed to, actively infected with, or recovered from COVID-19. A de-identified subject ID, COVID-19 status, age in years and sex were almost always included in the sample metadata. The samples were drawn from the first 160 participants of the ongoing ImmuneRACE study and from under 1,500 subjects provided by 6 global collaborators.

Each collaborating institution followed its own protocols to collect whole blood in K2EDTA tubes. For TCRbeta analysis, collaborator samples were shipped as frozen whole blood, as isolated PBMCs, or as DNA extracted from either sample type. As to this clone: Its antigen is not yet known. No base-level quality is on record; no much larger clone is a single base apart.

Overall study outcomes, separate from this receptor: The quantity of clinical and demographic metadata differed by source and by participant and was supplied without curation.

Including the terminal cysteine and phenylalanine, the CDR3 comprises 13 residues. Only the CDR3 portion is preserved as DNA: 39 bases, with reading frame beginning at the first base. CDR1 and CDR2 are read off the germline V gene as SNHLY and FYNNEI. Here V drops 6 bases and J drops 4 bases, and the junction holds 4 bases not matched to any gene. The immunoSEQ Assay, a bias-controlled multiplex PCR, was used to amplify TCRbeta CDR3 regions from genomic DNA. The authors' analysis ran thus. The number of nucleated cells in each sample was estimated from the amplification of reference gene primers within the assay. Sequence reads were collapsed and filtered to measure the absolute abundance of every unique TCRbeta CDR3 rearrangement. For each sample, productive Simpson clonality was calculated as the square root of Simpson's diversity index over productive rearrangements. TCRdb holds this immuneACCESS table with in-frame rearrangements only. Some clones are missing; in checked studies, unresolved V genes explain under half, and the rest has no known cause. That table is the source of V, J and clone size, and D and trimming were worked out from the DNA. In this sample the table shows tens of thousands of clones, approximately 80% of which occur a single time. The ten largest clones add up to less than 30% of the sample.

The rearrangement joined TRBV2 to TRBJ1-1, with TRBD1 matching 8 junction bases. Sample: peripheral blood. The source of this sequence is a human donor in a cohort sampled during active COVID-19. The CDR3 region: CASRFQGATEAFF. The nucleotides are TGTGCCAGCAGATTTCAGGGGGCCACTGAAGCTTTCTTT.